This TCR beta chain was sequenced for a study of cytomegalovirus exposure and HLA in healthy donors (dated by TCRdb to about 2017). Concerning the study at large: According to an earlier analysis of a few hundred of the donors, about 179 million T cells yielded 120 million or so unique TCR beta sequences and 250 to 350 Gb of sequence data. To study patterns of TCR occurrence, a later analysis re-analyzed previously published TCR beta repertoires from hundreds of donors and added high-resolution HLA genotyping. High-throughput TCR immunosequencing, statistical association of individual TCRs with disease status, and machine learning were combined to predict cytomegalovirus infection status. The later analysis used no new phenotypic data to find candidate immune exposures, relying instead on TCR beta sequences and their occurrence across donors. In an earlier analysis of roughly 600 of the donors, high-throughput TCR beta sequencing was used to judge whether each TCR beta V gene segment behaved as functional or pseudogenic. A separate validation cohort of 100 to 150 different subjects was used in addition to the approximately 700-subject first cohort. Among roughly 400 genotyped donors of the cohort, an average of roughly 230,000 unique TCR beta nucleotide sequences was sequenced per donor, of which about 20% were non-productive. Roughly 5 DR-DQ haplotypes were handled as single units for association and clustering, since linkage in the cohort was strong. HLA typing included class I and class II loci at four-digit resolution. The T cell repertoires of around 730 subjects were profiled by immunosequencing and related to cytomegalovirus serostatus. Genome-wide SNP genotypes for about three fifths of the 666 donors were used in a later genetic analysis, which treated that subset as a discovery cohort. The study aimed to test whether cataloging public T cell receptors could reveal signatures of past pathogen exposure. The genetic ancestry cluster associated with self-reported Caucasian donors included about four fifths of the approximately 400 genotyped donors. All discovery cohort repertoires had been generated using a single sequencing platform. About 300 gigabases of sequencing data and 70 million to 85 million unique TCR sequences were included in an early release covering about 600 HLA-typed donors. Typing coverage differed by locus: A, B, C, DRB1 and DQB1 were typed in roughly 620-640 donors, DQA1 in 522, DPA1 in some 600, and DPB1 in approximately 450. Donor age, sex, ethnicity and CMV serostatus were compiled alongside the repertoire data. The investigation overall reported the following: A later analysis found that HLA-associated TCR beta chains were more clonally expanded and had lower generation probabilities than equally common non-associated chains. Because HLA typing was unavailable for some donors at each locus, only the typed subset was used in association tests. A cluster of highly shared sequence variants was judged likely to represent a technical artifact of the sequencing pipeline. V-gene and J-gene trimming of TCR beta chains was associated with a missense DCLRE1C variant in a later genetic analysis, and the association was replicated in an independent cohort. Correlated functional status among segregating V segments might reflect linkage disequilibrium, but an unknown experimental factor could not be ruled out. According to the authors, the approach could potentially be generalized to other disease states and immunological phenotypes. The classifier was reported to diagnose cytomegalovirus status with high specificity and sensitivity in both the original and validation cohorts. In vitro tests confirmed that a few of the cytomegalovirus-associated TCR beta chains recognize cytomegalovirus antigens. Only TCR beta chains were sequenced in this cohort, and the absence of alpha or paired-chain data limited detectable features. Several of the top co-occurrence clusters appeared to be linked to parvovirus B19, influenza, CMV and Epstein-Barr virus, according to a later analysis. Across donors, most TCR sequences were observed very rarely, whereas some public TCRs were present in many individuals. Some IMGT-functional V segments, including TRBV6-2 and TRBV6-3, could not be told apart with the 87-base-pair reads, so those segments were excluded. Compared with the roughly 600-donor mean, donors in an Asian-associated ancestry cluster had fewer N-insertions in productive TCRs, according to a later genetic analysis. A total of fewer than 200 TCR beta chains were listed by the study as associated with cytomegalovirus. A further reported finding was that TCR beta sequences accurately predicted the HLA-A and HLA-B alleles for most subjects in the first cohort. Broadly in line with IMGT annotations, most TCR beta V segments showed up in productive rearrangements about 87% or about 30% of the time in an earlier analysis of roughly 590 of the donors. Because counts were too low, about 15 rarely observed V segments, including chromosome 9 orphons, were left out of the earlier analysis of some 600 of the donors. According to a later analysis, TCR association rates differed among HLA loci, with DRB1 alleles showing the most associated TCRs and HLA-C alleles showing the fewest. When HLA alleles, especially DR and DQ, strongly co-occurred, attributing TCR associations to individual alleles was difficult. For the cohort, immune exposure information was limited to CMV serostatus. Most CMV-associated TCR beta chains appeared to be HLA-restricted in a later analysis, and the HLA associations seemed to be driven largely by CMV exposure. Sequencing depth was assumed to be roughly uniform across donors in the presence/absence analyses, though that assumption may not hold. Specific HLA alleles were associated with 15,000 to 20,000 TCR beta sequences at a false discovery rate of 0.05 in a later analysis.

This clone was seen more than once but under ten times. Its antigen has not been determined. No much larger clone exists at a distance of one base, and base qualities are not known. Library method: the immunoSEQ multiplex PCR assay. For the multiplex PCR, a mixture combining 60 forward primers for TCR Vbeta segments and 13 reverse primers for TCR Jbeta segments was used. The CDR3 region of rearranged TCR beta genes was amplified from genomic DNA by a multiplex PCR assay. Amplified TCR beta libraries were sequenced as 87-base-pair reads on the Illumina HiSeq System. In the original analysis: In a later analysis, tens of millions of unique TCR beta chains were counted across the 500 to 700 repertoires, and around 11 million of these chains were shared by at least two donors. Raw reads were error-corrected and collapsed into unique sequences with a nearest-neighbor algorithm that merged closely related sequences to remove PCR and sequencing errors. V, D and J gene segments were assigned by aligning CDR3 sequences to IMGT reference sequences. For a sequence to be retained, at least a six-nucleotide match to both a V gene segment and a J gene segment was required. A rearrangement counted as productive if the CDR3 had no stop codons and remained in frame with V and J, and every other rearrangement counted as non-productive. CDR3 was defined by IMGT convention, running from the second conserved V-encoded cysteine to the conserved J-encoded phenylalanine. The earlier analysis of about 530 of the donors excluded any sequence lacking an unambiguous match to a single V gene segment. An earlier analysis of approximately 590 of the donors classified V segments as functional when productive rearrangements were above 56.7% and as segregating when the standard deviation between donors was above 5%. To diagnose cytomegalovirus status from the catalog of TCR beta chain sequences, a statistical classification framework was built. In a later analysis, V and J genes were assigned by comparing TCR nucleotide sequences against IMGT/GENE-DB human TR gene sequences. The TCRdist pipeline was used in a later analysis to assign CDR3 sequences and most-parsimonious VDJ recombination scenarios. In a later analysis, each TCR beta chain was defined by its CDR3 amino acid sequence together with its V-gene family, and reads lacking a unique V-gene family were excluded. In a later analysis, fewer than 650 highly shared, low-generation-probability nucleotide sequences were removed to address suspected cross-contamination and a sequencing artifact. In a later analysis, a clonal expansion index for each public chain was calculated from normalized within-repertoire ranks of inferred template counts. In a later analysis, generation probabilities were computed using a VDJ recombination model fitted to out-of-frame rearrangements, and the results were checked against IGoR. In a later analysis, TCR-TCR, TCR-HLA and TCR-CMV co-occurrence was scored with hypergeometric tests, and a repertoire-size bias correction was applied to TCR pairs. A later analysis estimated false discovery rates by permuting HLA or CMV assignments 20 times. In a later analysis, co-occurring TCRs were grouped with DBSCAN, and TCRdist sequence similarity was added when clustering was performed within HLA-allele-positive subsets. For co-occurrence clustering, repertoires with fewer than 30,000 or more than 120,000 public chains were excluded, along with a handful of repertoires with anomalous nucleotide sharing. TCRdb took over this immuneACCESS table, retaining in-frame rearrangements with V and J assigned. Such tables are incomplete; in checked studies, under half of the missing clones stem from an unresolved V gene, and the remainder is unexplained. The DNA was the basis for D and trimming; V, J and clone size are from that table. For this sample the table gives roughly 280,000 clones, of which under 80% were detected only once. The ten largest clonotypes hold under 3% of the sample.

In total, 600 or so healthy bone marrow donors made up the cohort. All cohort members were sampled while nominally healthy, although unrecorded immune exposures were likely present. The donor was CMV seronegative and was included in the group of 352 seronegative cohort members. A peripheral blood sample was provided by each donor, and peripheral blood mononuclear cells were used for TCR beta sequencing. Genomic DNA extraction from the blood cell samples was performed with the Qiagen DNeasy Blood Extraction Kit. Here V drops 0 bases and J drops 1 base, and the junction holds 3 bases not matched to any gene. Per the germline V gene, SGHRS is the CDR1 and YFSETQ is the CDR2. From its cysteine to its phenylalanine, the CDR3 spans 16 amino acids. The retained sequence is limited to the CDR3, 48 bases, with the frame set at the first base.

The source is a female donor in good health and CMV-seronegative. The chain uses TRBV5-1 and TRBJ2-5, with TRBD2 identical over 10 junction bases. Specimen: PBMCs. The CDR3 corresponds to CASSLAGLAAQETQYF. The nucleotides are TGCGCCAGCAGCTTGGCAGGACTAGCGGCCCAAGAGACCCAGTACTTC.